What follows describes a single T cell receptor beta chain. This entry belongs to a study of OX40 agonist ivuxolimab in advanced cancers. Method: immunoSEQ multiplex PCR; TCRdb's copy keeps in-frame clones and lacks some. The sample lists tens of thousands of clones, approximately 90% occurring once. The CDR3 totals 13 residues. The ends were cut back, 2 bases at V and 4 bases at J, with 6 bases in the middle. Germline CDR1 is MNHEY and CDR2 is SVGAGI. The V call is TRBV6-5, the J call TRBJ1-5; no definite D call. The specimen was CD4+ or CD8+ T cells sorted from blood, collected in a trial of the OX40 agonist ivuxolimab. The TCR comes from an adult with an advanced solid tumor such as melanoma, head and neck, liver or kidney cancer. The CDR3 is CASSYGSNQPQHF. The CDR3 bases are TGTGCCAGCAGTTACGGAAGTAATCAGCCCCAGCATTTT.